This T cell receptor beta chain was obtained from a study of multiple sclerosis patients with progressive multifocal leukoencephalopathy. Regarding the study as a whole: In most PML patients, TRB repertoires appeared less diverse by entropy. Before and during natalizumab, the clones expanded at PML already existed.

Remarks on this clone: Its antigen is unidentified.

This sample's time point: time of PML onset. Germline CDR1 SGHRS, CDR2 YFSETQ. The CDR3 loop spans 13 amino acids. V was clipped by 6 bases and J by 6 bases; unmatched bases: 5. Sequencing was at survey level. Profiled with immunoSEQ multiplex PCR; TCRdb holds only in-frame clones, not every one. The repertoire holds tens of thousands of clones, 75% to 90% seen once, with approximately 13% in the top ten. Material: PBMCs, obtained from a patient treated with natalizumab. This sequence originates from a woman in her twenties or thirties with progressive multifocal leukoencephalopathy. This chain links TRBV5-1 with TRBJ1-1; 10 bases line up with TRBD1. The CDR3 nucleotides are TGCGCCAGCAATTCCGGGACAGGGGCTGAAGCTTTCTTT. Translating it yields CASNSGTGAEAFF.